What follows describes a single TCR beta chain. What it binds is not known. This record comes from a study of beta chain features in type 1 diabetes. Study in general: Age, gender, cell numbers and subset yield matched between patients and controls.

Overall study results and limits: The naive, central memory and Treg TCRB repertoires showed an apparent similarity that was greater among patients than among healthy donors. There were fewer insertions and more deletions at the VDJ junctions of type 1 diabetes patients.

The germline V gene encodes CDR1 SGHRS and CDR2 YFSETQ. Trimming cost V 4 bases and J 2 bases; bases outside gene matches: 5. CDR3 length: 15 amino acids. Since all of the isolated RNA was reverse transcribed, expressed TCRB transcripts were what got sequenced. Clones were sequenced by immunoSEQ multiplex PCR, and TCRdb holds only the in-frame ones, with some missing. The sample holds some 410,000 clones, approximately 15% seen once. Purities over 95% were achieved in all sorted populations. The chain couples TRBV5-1 to TRBJ2-3; 9 bases fit TRBD1. Sequences were obtained from naive CD4+ T cells from blood. This receptor was identified in a young man in good health. This chain's CDR3 is CASSQRTGATDTQYF. The CDR3 bases are TGCGCCAGCAGCCAAAGGACAGGGGCCACAGATACGCAGTATTTT.